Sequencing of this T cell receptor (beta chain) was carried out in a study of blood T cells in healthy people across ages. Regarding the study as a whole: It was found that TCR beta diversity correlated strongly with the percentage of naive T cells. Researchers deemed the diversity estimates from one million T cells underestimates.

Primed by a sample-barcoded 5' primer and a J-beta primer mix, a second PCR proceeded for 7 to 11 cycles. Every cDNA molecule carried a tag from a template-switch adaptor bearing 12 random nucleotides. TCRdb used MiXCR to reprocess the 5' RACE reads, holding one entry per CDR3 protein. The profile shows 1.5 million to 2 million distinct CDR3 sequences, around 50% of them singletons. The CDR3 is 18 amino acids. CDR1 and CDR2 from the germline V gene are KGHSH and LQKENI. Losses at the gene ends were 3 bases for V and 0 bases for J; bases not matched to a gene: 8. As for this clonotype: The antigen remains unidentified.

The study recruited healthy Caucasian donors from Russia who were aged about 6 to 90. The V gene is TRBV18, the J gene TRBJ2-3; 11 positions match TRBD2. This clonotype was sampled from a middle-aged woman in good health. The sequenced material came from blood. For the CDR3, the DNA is TGTGCCAGCTCACCGTCTAGCGGGGGGCCTACTAGCACAGATACGCAGTATTTT. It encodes CASSPSSGGPTSTDTQYF.